The entry below gives a single T cell receptor beta chain sequence along with its context. Its specificity is unknown. This sample is drawn from a study of cytomegalovirus exposure and HLA in healthy donors. Across the whole study: In an earlier analysis, 95 million to 140 million unique TCR beta sequences were found from some 200 million T cells.

The PCR made use of 60 Vbeta and 13 Jbeta primers. Data came from immunoSEQ multiplex PCR; TCRdb stores just in-frame clones and leaves some out. The sample lists 150,000 to 200,000 clones, about four fifths occurring once. Broader study findings: Among CMV-associated TCR beta chains, most appeared HLA-restricted in a later analysis. In an earlier analysis, about 87% or about 30%: the productive usage of most TCR beta V segments. Presence/absence analyses supposed approximately even sequencing depth among donors.

Trimming cost V 1 base and J 8 bases, with 8 bases left between them. The length of the CDR3 is 12 residues. The germline gives CDR1 SGHTA, CDR2 FQGNSA. This sequence was found in a woman under 30 in good health and CMV-seropositive. Material for sequencing was PBMCs. The chain uses TRBV7-2 and TRBJ1-2; D possibly corresponds to TRBD1 (5 bases). CDR3: CASSLGGWGYTF. Written as DNA, the CDR3 is TGTGCCAGCAGCTTAGGGGGCTGGGGCTACACCTTC.